This TCR beta chain was sequenced during a study of cytomegalovirus exposure and HLA in healthy donors. Whole-study results and caveats: Of the V segments, some could not be distinguished, including TRBV6-2 and TRBV6-3, and were excluded.

Details on this clone: The antigen remains unidentified.

The PCR employed 60 Vbeta primers together with 13 Jbeta primers. Produced via immunoSEQ multiplex PCR; TCRdb's table is partial and in-frame only. Of around 250,000 clones detected, nearly 95% appear once; the ten largest clones hold about 1.8%. With V trimmed by 3 bases and J by 0 bases, 4 bases remained unmatched. This CDR3 has 15 residues. Germline values: CDR1 WNHNN, CDR2 SYGVQD (reference sequence). The receptor was derived from a girl aged 2 to 9 in good health and CMV-seronegative. Sample: PBMCs. This chain connects TRBV10-1 to TRBJ2-7; 8 bases align to TRBD2. The CDR3 nucleotides are TGCGCCAGCAGTGAAGGTAGCGGGGACTCCTACGAGCAGTACTTC. The encoded protein is CASSEGSGDSYEQYF.